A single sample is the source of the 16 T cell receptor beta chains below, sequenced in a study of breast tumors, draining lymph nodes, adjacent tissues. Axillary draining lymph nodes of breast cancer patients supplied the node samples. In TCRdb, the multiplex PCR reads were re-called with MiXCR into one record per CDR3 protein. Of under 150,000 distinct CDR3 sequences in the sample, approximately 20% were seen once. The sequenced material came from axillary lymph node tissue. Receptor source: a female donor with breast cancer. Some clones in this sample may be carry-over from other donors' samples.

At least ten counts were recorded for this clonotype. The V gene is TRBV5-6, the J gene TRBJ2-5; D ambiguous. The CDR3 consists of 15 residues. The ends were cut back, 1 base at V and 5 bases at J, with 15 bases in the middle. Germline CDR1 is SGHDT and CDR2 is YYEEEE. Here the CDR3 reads CASSLLGPDGETQYF. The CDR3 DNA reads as TGTGCCAGCAGCTTGTTAGGTCCCGATGGGGAGACCCAGTACTTC.

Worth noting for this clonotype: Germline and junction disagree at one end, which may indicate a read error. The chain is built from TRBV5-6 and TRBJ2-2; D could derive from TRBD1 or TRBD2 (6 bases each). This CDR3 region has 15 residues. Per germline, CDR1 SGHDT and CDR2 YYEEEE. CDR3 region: CASSLGGANAGELFF. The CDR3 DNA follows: TGTGCCAGCAGCTTGGGGGGGGCGAACGCCGGGGAGCTGTTTTTT.

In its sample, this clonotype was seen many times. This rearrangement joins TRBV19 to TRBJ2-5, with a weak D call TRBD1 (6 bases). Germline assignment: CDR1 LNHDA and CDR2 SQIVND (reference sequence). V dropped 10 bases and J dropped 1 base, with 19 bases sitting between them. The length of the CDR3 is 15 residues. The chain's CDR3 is CATKAGAGRQETQYF. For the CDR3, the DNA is TGTGCCACCAAGGCAGGGGCAGGGCGCCAAGAGACCCAGTACTTC.

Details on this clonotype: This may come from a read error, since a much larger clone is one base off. Here the CDR3 reads CASSLISGLQETQYF. CDR3 nucleotide sequence: TGTGCCAGCAGCTTAATCTCAGGGCTCCAAGAGACCCAGTACTTC. The chain combines TRBV7-3 with TRBJ2-5; weak D call: TRBD1 (5 bases). CDR3 size: 15 residues. The V end lost 1 base, the J end lost 1 base, and 10 bases lay between the germline ends. Germline V gene data show CDR1 as SGHTA and CDR2 as FQGTGA.

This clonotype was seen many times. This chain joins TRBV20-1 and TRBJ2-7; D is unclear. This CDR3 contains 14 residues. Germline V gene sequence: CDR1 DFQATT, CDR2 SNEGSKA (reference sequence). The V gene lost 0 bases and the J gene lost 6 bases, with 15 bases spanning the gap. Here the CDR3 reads CSARDRIGKGEQYF. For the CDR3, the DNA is TGCAGTGCTAGAGATCGTATAGGGAAGGGCGAGCAGTACTTC.

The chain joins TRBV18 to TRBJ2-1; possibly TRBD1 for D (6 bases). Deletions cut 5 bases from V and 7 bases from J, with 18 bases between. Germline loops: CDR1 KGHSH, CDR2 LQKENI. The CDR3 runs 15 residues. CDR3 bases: TGTGCCAGCTCATTCACAGGGATAATACTTAATGAGCAGTTCTTC. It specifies CASSFTGIILNEQFF.

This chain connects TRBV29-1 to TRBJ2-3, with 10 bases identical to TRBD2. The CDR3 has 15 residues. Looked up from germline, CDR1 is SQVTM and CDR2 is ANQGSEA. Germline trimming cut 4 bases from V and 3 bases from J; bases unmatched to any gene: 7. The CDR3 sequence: CSVGLASGSTDTQYF. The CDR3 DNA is TGCAGCGTTGGTCTGGCTAGCGGGAGTACAGATACGCAGTATTTT.

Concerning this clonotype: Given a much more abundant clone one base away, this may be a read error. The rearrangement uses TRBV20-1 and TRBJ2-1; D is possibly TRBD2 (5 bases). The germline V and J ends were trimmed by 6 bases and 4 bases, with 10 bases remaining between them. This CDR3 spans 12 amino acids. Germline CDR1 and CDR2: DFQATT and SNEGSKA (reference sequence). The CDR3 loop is CSASRTYNEQFF. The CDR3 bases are TGCAGTGCCTCGCGGACTTACAATGAGCAGTTCTTC.

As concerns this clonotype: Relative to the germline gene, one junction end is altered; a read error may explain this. The CDR3 bases are TGTCCCAGGACTAGCGGGAGAGGGGCGCAGTTCTTC. Protein: CPRTSGRGAQFF. The chain recombines TRBV19 with TRBJ2-1, with 13 bases fitting TRBD2. The CDR3 extends over 12 amino acids. The germline gives CDR1 LNHDA, CDR2 SQIVND (reference sequence).

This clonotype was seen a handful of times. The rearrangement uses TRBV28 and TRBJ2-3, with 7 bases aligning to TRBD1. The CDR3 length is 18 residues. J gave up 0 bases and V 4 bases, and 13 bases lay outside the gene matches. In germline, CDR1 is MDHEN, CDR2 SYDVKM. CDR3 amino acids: CASSSLAGGYPSTDTQYF. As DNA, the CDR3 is TGTGCCAGCAGTTCCCTGGCAGGGGGATATCCTAGCACAGATACGCAGTATTTT. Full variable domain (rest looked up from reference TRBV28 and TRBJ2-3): DVKVTQSSRYLVKRTGEKVFLECVQDMDHENMFWYRQDPGLGLRLIYFSYDVKMKEKGDIPEGYSVSREKKERFSLILESASTNQTSMYLCASSSLAGGYPSTDTQYFGPGTRLTVL.

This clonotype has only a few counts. CDR3 DNA sequence: TGTGCCAGTAGTACCCGATACAGGGAAAGGTGGGAAAAACTGTTTTTT. Protein sequence: CASSTRYRERWEKLFF. The chain uses TRBV19 and TRBJ1-4; weak D call: TRBD1 (6 bases). Between the trimmed V and J ends, which lost 4 bases and 8 bases, there was a span of 20 bases. The CDR3 sequence is 16 residues long. Looked up from germline, CDR1 is LNHDA and CDR2 is SQIVND (reference sequence). Variable domain in full (rest from reference TRBV19 and TRBJ1-4): DGGITQSPKYLFRKEGQNVTLSCEQNLNHDAMYWYRQDPGQGLRLIYYSQIVNDFQKGDIAEGYSVSREKKESFPLTVTSAQKNPTAFYLCASSTRYRERWEKLFFGSGTQLSVL.

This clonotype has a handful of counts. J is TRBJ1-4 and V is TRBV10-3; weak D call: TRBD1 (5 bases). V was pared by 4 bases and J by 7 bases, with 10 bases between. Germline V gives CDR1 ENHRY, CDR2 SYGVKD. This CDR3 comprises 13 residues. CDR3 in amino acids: CAISGYGGEKLFF. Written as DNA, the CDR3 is TGTGCCATCAGTGGCTACGGGGGTGAAAAACTGTTTTTT.

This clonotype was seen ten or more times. CDR3 nucleotide sequence: TGCGCCAGCAGCTTGGGTGGGGGGCCAACCTACGAGCAGTACTTC. The encoded protein is CASSLGGGPTYEQYF. The gene calls are TRBV5-1 and TRBJ2-7; the D gene could be TRBD1 or TRBD2 (6 bases each). The CDR3 sequence is 15 residues long. The ends were cut back, 0 bases at V and 2 bases at J, with 12 bases in the middle. CDR1 is SGHRS and CDR2 is YFSETQ in the germline V gene.

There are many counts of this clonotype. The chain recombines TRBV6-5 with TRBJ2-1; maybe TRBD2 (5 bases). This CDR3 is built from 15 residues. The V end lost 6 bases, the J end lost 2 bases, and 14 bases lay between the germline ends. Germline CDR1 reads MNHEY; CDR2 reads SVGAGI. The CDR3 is CASRQRYSPYNEQFF. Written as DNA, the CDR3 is TGTGCCAGCAGGCAGCGGTACTCCCCCTACAATGAGCAGTTCTTC.

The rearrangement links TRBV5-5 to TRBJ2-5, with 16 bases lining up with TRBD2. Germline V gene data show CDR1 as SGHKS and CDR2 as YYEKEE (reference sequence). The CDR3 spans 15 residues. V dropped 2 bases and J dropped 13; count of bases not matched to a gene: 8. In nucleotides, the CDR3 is TGTGCCAGCAGCTTAGGGACTAGCGGGAGGGCCCCCCCGTACTTC. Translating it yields CASSLGTSGRAPPYF.

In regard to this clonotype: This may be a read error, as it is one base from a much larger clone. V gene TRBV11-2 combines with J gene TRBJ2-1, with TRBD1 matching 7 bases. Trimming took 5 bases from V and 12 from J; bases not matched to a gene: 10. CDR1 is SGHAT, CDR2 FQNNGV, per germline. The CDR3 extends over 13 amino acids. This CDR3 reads CASSRTTGSGQFF. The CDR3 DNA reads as TGTGCCAGCAGCCGAACGACAGGGTCCGGGCAGTTCTTC. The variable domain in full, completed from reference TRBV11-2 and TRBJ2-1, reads EAGVAQSPRYKIIEKRQSVAFWCNPISGHATLYWYQQILGQGPKLLIQFQNNGVVDDSQLPKDRFSAERLKGVDSTLKIQPAKLEDSAVYLCASSRTTGSGQFFGPGTRLTVL.